The next 23 T cell receptor beta chains were all read from a single sample in a study of cytomegalovirus exposure and HLA in healthy donors. The PCR contained 60 Vbeta and 13 Jbeta primers. Method: immunoSEQ multiplex PCR; TCRdb's copy keeps in-frame clones and lacks some. The table has 75,000 to 95,000 clones, around 73% seen once; the top ten hold around 3.4%. The sample taken for sequencing was PBMCs. The receptors stem from a man in his fifties in good health and CMV-seronegative.

The gene calls are TRBV6-5 and TRBJ2-7; weak D call: TRBD1 (5 bases). The CDR3 loop spans 12 amino acids. The V gene's germline CDR1 is MNHEY and CDR2 SVGAGI. Trimming removed 9 bases at V and 0 bases at J, with 9 bases between. CDR3 bases: TGTGCCAGTACAGGAAACTCCTACGAGCAGTACTTC. It encodes CASTGNSYEQYF.

The chain uses TRBV5-1 and TRBJ1-2, with TRBD1 matching over 10 bases. Trimming at V came to 5 bases and at J to 4 bases, leaving 17 bases not matched to a gene. This CDR3 comprises 18 residues. In germline, CDR1 is SGHRS, CDR2 YFSETQ. In DNA form, the CDR3 reads TGCGCCAGCAGGGCCCGTACGGGACAGGGGACCACCACCTATGGCTACACCTTC. Encoded protein: CASRARTGQGTTTYGYTF.

This clone appeared a single time. The chain joins TRBV12-5 to TRBJ2-2; the match to TRBD2 covers 10 bases. The CDR3 sequence is 22 residues long. V lost 1 base, J lost 2 bases, and 19 bases stayed unmatched. Germline V lookup: CDR1 LGHNT, CDR2 FRNRAP. CDR3 DNA: TGTGCTAGTGGTTTGGGCCCGCTCCCTCTCGAGCGGGGGGGAAGAAACACCGGGGAGCTGTTTTTT. Encoded protein: CASGLGPLPLERGGRNTGELFF.

The J gene is TRBJ1-5, the V gene TRBV6-5; possibly TRBD1 for D (5 bases). CDR3 length equals 15 residues. V gave up 5 bases and J gave up 7 bases, with 18 bases separating them. The germline V gene has CDR1 MNHEY and CDR2 SVGAGI. CDR3 nucleotides: TGTGCCAGCAGTCCAACAGGTGTACAATTCCAGCCCCAGCATTTT. The encoded protein is CASSPTGVQFQPQHF.

The chain joins TRBV19 to TRBJ2-1; possibly TRBD2 for D (5 bases). Trimming removed 1 base at V and 10 bases at J, with 14 bases between. From germline, CDR1 is LNHDA and CDR2 SQIVND (reference sequence). The CDR3 covers 14 residues. DNA of the CDR3: TGTGCCAGTAGTATAGGAGGGTGGGGTAGGGAGCAGTTCTTC. As protein: CASSIGGWGREQFF.

A few counts support this clone. The rearrangement uses TRBV5-1 and TRBJ1-2, with 8 bases matching TRBD1. Losses at the gene ends were 0 bases for V and 0 bases for J; bases not matched to a gene: 13. The CDR3 covers 19 residues. The germline gives CDR1 SGHRS, CDR2 YFSETQ. The DNA of the CDR3 is TGCGCCAGCAGCTTGGAATCGACAGGGGCTCGAAGCTCTAACTATGGCTACACCTTC. It is translated as CASSLESTGARSSNYGYTF.

This chain uses TRBV5-1 with TRBJ2-7, with D possibly matching TRBD2 (5 bases). From germline, CDR1 is SGHRS and CDR2 YFSETQ. V lost 5 bases and J lost 6, with 21 bases in between. This CDR3 has 15 residues. CDR3 in DNA: TGCGCCAGCAGGCCGCCGGGATTAAGTCTGTCCGAGCAGTACTTC. Translation gives CASRPPGLSLSEQYF.

CDR3 DNA: TGTGCCAGCAGCCCCGACGGGGGGAGGTACGAGCAGTACTTC. Translating it yields CASSPDGGRYEQYF. The V and J genes are TRBV7-2 and TRBJ2-7, with TRBD2 identical over 7 bases. From germline, CDR1 is SGHTA and CDR2 FQGNSA. The CDR3 totals 14 residues. With 5 bases clipped from V and 4 bases from J, the junction kept 8 bases outside the gene matches.

In its sample, this clone was seen once. J is TRBJ2-7 and V is TRBV5-1; maybe TRBD1 (5 bases). The CDR3 is 17 residues long. The germline V gene encodes CDR1 SGHRS and CDR2 YFSETQ. The V end lost 2 bases, the J end lost 1 base, and 19 bases lay between the germline ends. The CDR3 loop reads CASSFFPSGQGSYEQYF. The DNA for the CDR3 is TGCGCCAGCAGCTTTTTCCCTTCTGGCCAGGGATCCTACGAGCAGTACTTC.

This clone showed up just a few times. The V gene is TRBV14, the J gene TRBJ2-1; D gene ambiguous. Germline assignment: CDR1 SGHDN and CDR2 FVKESK. This CDR3 has 14 residues. The ends were cut back, 0 bases at V and 9 bases at J, with 12 bases in the middle. CDR3 sequence: CASSQEFLIGEQFF. The CDR3 DNA reads TGTGCCAGCAGCCAAGAATTTCTAATCGGTGAGCAGTTCTTC.

Only one count was recorded for this clone. The chain has TRBV18 and TRBJ2-2; D unclear. The V gene's germline CDR1 is KGHSH and CDR2 LQKENI. V lost 4 bases and J lost 6, with 6 bases in between. The CDR3 is 12 residues long. CDR3 in DNA: TGTGCCAGCTCACAGCTAGCCGGGGAGCTGTTTTTT. This codes for CASSQLAGELFF.

The chain links TRBV4-3 to TRBJ2-2; D possibly corresponds to TRBD1 (6 bases). The CDR3 length is 13 residues. The ends were cut back, 4 bases at V and 9 bases at J, with 12 bases in the middle. From germline, CDR1 is LGHNA and CDR2 YSLEER. The CDR3 sequence is CASSPRWGRELFF. The CDR3 DNA reads as TGCGCCAGCAGCCCCCGTTGGGGGCGGGAGCTGTTTTTT.

The gene calls are TRBV6-6 and TRBJ2-3; 9 nucleotides match TRBD1. V lost 0 bases, J lost 4 bases, and 5 bases stayed unmatched. The CDR3 is 16 amino acids. Germline V lookup: CDR1 MNHNY, CDR2 SVGAGI (reference sequence). DNA for the CDR3: TGTGCCAGCAGTTACTCGCCGGGACAGGGTGCAGATACGCAGTATTTT. It specifies CASSYSPGQGADTQYF.

The CDR3 region is CATRPGGRDYGYTF. The CDR3 DNA follows: TGTGCCACCCGCCCTGGGGGCCGGGACTATGGCTACACCTTC. V is TRBV7-2 and J is TRBJ1-2; D perhaps matches TRBD1 (6 bases). This CDR3 has 14 residues. V lost 10 bases and J lost 3, with 18 bases in between. Germline V CDR1 and CDR2: SGHTA, FQGNSA.

The rearrangement uses TRBV5-6 and TRBJ2-5, with TRBD1 identical over 9 bases. CDR3 size: 15 residues. Germline V lookup: CDR1 SGHDT, CDR2 YYEEEE. V lost 4 bases to trimming and J lost 5 bases; unmatched junction nucleotides: 9. The CDR3 DNA is TGTGCCAGCAGCCGCGGACAGGGGCTGCAGGAGACCCAGTACTTC. Translated, it gives CASSRGQGLQETQYF.

J is TRBJ2-1 and V is TRBV6-1; the match to TRBD2 covers 15 bases. Germline V CDR1 and CDR2: MNHNS, SASEGT. This CDR3 is 15 amino acids long. J lost 14 bases, V lost 6 bases, and 11 bases had no gene match. The CDR3 here is CASSQARTSGGAEFF. The DNA of the CDR3 is TGTGCCAGCAGCCAGGCTCGGACTAGCGGGGGGGCTGAGTTCTTC.

This clone was counted only a few times. V is TRBV19 and J is TRBJ2-7; weak D call: TRBD1 (6 bases). V lost 1 base to trimming and J lost 3 bases, with 16 bases between them. Germline assignment: CDR1 LNHDA and CDR2 SQIVND (reference sequence). The CDR3 has 16 amino acids. The CDR3 protein is CASSIAPGARYYEQYF. CDR3 DNA sequence: TGTGCCAGTAGTATAGCCCCAGGGGCTAGGTACTACGAGCAGTACTTC.

The rearrangement links TRBV30 to TRBJ1-2; TRBD1 aligns across 7 bases. Looked up from germline, CDR1 is GTSNPN and CDR2 is SVGIG (reference sequence). The CDR3 is made up of 13 amino acids. V was clipped by 0 bases and J by 11 bases; unmatched bases: 9. The CDR3 nucleotides read TGTGCCTGGAGTGTACAAGGAGGGGGCGTTTACACCTTC. It translates to CAWSVQGGGVYTF.

This clone turned up a few times. V gene TRBV28 combines with J gene TRBJ1-1, with D possibly being TRBD1 (5 bases). Deletions cut 3 bases from V and 1 base from J, with 18 bases between. Germline CDR1 is MDHEN and CDR2 is SYDVKM. The CDR3 runs 17 residues. The CDR3: CASSFSLQGLENTEAFF. For the CDR3, the DNA is TGTGCCAGCAGTTTTTCCCTGCAGGGCTTAGAGAACACTGAAGCTTTCTTT.

This clone was found once. The chain carries TRBV2 and TRBJ1-6, with D possibly being TRBD1 (6 bases). In germline, CDR1 is SNHLY, CDR2 FYNNEI. This CDR3 contains 14 residues. Trimming left V 6 bases short and J 7 bases short, with 13 bases between. Here the CDR3 reads CASRRGRDNSPLHF. For the CDR3, the DNA is TGTGCCAGCAGGAGGGGGAGGGACAATTCACCCCTCCACTTT.

The chain carries TRBV5-1 and TRBJ2-6, with D possibly TRBD2 on 5 matching bases. The V end lost 5 bases, the J end lost 2 bases, and 8 bases lay between the germline ends. CDR1 is SGHRS and CDR2 is YFSETQ in the germline V gene. This CDR3 region has 14 residues. For the CDR3, the DNA is TGCGCCAGCAGACGGGATGCTGGGGCCAACGTCCTGACTTTC. Its translation is CASRRDAGANVLTF.

V and J are TRBV4-2 and TRBJ2-7; TRBD2 aligns across 14 bases. The length of the CDR3 is 17 residues. Germline V gives CDR1 LGHNA, CDR2 YNFKEQ. V dropped 3 bases and J dropped 3; count of bases not matched to a gene: 7. The CDR3 bases are TGTGCCAGCAGCCAGTGGGGACTAGCGGGGGAGCTCTACGAGCAGTACTTC. Amino acids: CASSQWGLAGELYEQYF.

The chain has TRBV7-3 and TRBJ2-5; a possible D gene is TRBD1 (6 bases). The germline CDR1 and CDR2 sequences are SGHTA and FQGTGA. V shed 5 bases and J shed 3 bases, with 16 bases lying between them. There are 15 residues in the CDR3. CDR3 DNA sequence: TGTGCCAGCAGCGTGACAGGCTCCCCCAAAGAGACCCAGTACTTC. The encoded protein is CASSVTGSPKETQYF. Full variable domain (rest looked up from reference TRBV7-3 and TRBJ2-5): GAGVSQTPSNKVTEKGKYVELRCDPISGHTALYWYRQSLGQGPEFLIYFQGTGAADDSGLPNDRFFAVRPEGSVSTLKIQRTERGDSAVYLCASSVTGSPKETQYFGPGTRLLVL.